The sequence of this T cell receptor (beta chain) was determined in a study of blood T cell repertoires in COVID-19. The wider study: The cDNA or gDNA used as material had been derived from T cells, B-cell-depleted T cells, or PBMCs.

Per germline, CDR1 MGHDK and CDR2 SYGVNS. Trimming stripped 3 bases from V and 2 bases from J, with 11 bases between. CDR3 length: 14 residues. Across about two dozen US areas, participants ranged in age from about 18 to 90 years. What the recovered Cohort 3 donors had was two negative PCRs, clearance, or symptom resolution. TCRdb's copy holds only in-frame clones and misses some; the assay was immunoSEQ multiplex PCR. The sample records some 250,000 clones, approximately 85% being singletons. Source material: PBMCs or T cells enriched from blood (not recorded which). The chain uses TRBV25-1 and TRBJ2-7; a weak D match, TRBD1 (6 bases). This receptor was identified in a woman in her forties or fifties who had recovered from COVID-19. CDR3 residues: CASSDWTVPYEQYF. In DNA form, the CDR3 reads TGTGCCAGCAGTGACTGGACAGTACCCTACGAGCAGTACTTC.